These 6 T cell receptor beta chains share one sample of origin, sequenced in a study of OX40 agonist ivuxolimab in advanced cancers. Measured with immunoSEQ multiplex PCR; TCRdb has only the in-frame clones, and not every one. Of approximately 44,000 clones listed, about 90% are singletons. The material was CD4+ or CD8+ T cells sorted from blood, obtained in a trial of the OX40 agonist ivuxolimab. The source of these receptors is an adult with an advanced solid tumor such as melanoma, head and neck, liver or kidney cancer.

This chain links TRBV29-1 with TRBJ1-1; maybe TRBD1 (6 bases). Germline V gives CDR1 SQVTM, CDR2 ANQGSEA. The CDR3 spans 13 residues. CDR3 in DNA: TGCGGCGCCGCGGGAGGGGGTATTACTGAAGCTTTCTTT. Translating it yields CGAAGGGITEAFF.

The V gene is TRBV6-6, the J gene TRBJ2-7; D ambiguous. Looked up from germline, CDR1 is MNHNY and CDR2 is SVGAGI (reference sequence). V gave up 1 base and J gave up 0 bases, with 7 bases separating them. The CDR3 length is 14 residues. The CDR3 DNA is TGTGCCAGCAGTTACTGGGTGGGCTCCTACGAGCAGTACTTC. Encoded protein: CASSYWVGSYEQYF.

The CDR3 DNA reads as TGTCTGGGGGGGGGAAATCCATCGGGCACAGATACGCAGTATTTT. It yields the protein CLGGGNPSGTDTQYF. The chain recombines TRBV28 with TRBJ2-3, with TRBD2 matching over 7 bases. Per the germline V gene, CDR1 is MDHEN and CDR2 is SYDVKM. The CDR3 is 15 residues long.

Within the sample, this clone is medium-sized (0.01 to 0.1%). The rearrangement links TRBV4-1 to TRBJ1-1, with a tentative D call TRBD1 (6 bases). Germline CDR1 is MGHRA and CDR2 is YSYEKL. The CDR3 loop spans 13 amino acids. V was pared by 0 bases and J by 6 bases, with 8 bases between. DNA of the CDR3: TGCGCCAGCAGCCAAGATAGGGGGGCTGAAGCTTTCTTT. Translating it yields CASSQDRGAEAFF.

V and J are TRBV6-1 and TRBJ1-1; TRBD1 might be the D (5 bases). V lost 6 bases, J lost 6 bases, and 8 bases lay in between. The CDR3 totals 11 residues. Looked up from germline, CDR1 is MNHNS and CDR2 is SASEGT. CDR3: CASRVGAEAFF. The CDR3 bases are TGTGCCAGCAGAGTAGGGGCTGAAGCTTTCTTT.

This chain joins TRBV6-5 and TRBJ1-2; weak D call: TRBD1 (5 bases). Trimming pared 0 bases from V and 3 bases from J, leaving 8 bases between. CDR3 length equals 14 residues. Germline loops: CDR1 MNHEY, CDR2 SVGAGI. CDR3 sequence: CASSYSSGHYGYTF. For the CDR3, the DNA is TGTGCCAGCAGTTACTCTTCGGGACACTATGGCTACACCTTC.